This T cell receptor beta chain originates from a study of cytomegalovirus exposure and HLA in healthy donors. Samples came from healthy bone marrow donors. Concerning this clone: Its target is not known.

Germline CDR1 and CDR2: SGHRS and YFSETQ. The CDR3 totals 14 residues. Trimming stripped 4 bases from V and 8 bases from J, with 15 bases between. PCR was performed using 60 Vbeta and 13 Jbeta primers. The protocol was immunoSEQ multiplex PCR, while the TCRdb copy is restricted to in-frame clones and leaves out a portion. The sample lists roughly 150,000 clones; around 80% were seen once. Findings and caveats of the study: A later analysis linked a missense variant in DCLRE1C to the trimming of TCR beta V and J genes. For presence/absence analyses, sequencing depth was assumed to be roughly uniform across donors.

The chain carries TRBV5-1 and TRBJ1-4; D uncertain. The sample taken for sequencing was PBMCs. The TCR comes from a woman aged 40 to 50 in good health and CMV-seronegative. The CDR3 region has the DNA TGCGCCAGCAGCCAGACGTCCACGGGGGAAAAACTGTTTTTT. Translated, it gives CASSQTSTGEKLFF.